A selection of T cell receptor beta chains follows, all from one sample in a study of T cell repertoires in cytomegalovirus infection. These receptors have no known antigen. TCRdb independently ran MiXCR on the reads; one entry per CDR3 protein. The sample has around 570,000 distinct CDR3 sequences, approximately 40% seen once. Material: cultured PBMCs, obtained from culture after CMV antigen stimulation. These receptors originate from a human donor in good health (CMV status not recorded). Some clones in this sample may be carry-over from other donors' samples. CDR3s include the opening cysteine and the closing phenylalanine or tryptophan. A D gene is named only where the DNA matches it firmly. Expanded clones are given a class, and other clones once, few, many or no size at all.

v_gene: TRBV4-1
j_gene: TRBJ2-7
abundance: .
d_gene: TRBD1
CDR3aa: CASSQDKRGAWTGGSYEQYF
CDR3nt: TGTGCCAGCAGCCAAGATAAGAGAGGGGCGTGGACAGGGGGATCCTACGAGCAGTACTTC

v_gene: TRBV7-9
j_gene: TRBJ2-3
abundance: .
d_gene: .
CDR3aa: CASSPAASRVDTQYF
CDR3nt: TGTGCCAGCAGTCCGGCGGCCAGCCGTGTGGATACGCAGTATTTT

v_gene: TRBV12-3/TRBV12-4
j_gene: TRBJ2-7
abundance: few
d_gene: .
CDR3aa: CASSWRGESSYEQYF
CDR3nt: TGTGCCAGCAGCTGGCGCGGGGAGAGCTCCTACGAGCAGTACTTC

v_gene: TRBV2
j_gene: TRBJ2-2
abundance: .
d_gene: TRBD2
CDR3aa: CASREREGTGELFF
CDR3nt: TGTGCCAGCAGAGAGCGGGAGGGCACCGGGGAGCTGTTTTTT

v_gene: TRBV12-3/TRBV12-4
j_gene: TRBJ2-3
abundance: .
d_gene: .
CDR3aa: CASSLGRLPTDTQYF
CDR3nt: TGTGCCAGCAGTTTAGGACGGTTACCAACAGATACGCAGTATTTT

v_gene: TRBV12-3/TRBV12-4
j_gene: TRBJ2-7
abundance: .
d_gene: TRBD2
CDR3aa: CASSYSPTSGGSYEQYF
CDR3nt: TGTGCCAGCAGTTACTCACCTACTAGCGGGGGATCCTACGAGCAGTACTTC

v_gene: TRBV19
j_gene: TRBJ1-6
abundance: .
d_gene: .
CDR3aa: CASSSSGIFRSSYNSPLHF
CDR3nt: TGTGCCAGTAGTTCATCAGGGATCTTTAGAAGCTCCTATAATTCACCCCTCCACTTT

v_gene: TRBV10-3
j_gene: TRBJ2-7
abundance: .
d_gene: .
CDR3aa: CAIGTGGSEQYF
CDR3nt: TGTGCCATCGGGACAGGCGGGAGCGAGCAGTACTTC

v_gene: TRBV4-1
j_gene: TRBJ1-5
abundance: .
d_gene: .
CDR3aa: CASSQGQSRGNQPQHF
CDR3nt: TGCGCCAGCAGCCAAGGGCAGTCGAGAGGCAATCAGCCCCAGCATTTT

v_gene: TRBV12-3/TRBV12-4
j_gene: TRBJ2-2
abundance: .
d_gene: TRBD1
CDR3aa: CASSAPGGPTGELFF
CDR3nt: TGTGCCAGCAGTGCCCCAGGGGGACCAACCGGGGAGCTGTTTTTT

v_gene: TRBV12-3/TRBV12-4
j_gene: TRBJ1-2
abundance: many
d_gene: .
CDR3aa: CASSLGQLNYGYTF
CDR3nt: TGTGCCAGCAGTTTGGGCCAACTCAACTATGGCTACACCTTC

v_gene: TRBV29-1
j_gene: TRBJ2-7
abundance: .
d_gene: TRBD1
CDR3aa: CSVAGQGRSPGEQYF
CDR3nt: TGCAGCGTTGCTGGACAGGGGAGATCACCGGGGGAGCAGTACTTC

v_gene: TRBV7-2
j_gene: TRBJ2-7
abundance: .
d_gene: .
CDR3aa: CASSFGQGTPGYF
CDR3nt: .

v_gene: TRBV20-1
j_gene: TRBJ1-1
abundance: .
d_gene: .
CDR3aa: CSPTIQGRTEAFF
CDR3nt: TGCAGTCCGACCATACAGGGTCGCACTGAAGCTTTCTTT

v_gene: TRBV7-2
j_gene: TRBJ2-5
abundance: few
d_gene: .
CDR3aa: CASSRTGTAGPQYF
CDR3nt: TGTGCCAGCAGCCGTACCGGGACCGCCGGTCCCCAGTACTTC

v_gene: TRBV6-2/TRBV6-3
j_gene: TRBJ1-3
abundance: many
d_gene: TRBD1
CDR3aa: CASSWTGKTGNTIYF
CDR3nt: TGTGCCAGCAGCTGGACAGGGAAGACTGGAAACACCATATATTTT

v_gene: TRBV6-1
j_gene: TRBJ2-7
abundance: few
d_gene: .
CDR3aa: CASSTQFGGIAYEQYF
CDR3nt: TGTGCCAGCAGTACCCAGTTCGGGGGTATTGCCTACGAGCAGTACTTC

v_gene: TRBV18
j_gene: TRBJ2-3
abundance: many
d_gene: .
CDR3aa: CASSPPGADTQYF
CDR3nt: TGTGCCAGCAGCCCGCCGGGCGCAGATACGCAGTATTTT

v_gene: TRBV15
j_gene: TRBJ2-7
abundance: .
d_gene: .
CDR3aa: CATSRGAIYEQYF
CDR3nt: TGTGCCACCAGCAGAGGAGCAATTTACGAGCAGTACTTC

v_gene: TRBV28
j_gene: TRBJ1-2
abundance: .
d_gene: .
CDR3aa: CASSPTGGFYGYTF
CDR3nt: TGTGCCAGCAGTCCCACTGGGGGATTCTATGGCTACACCTTC

v_gene: TRBV7-9
j_gene: TRBJ2-1
abundance: many
d_gene: TRBD1
CDR3aa: CASSVRDSYNEQFF
CDR3nt: TGTGCCAGCAGCGTCCGGGACAGCTACAATGAGCAGTTCTTC

v_gene: TRBV12-3/TRBV12-4
j_gene: TRBJ2-3
abundance: .
d_gene: .
CDR3aa: CASSAQYGTVPSTDTQYF
CDR3nt: TGTGCCAGCAGTGCGCAATATGGGACGGTGCCTAGCACAGATACGCAGTATTTT

v_gene: TRBV6-2/TRBV6-3
j_gene: TRBJ1-5
abundance: few
d_gene: .
CDR3aa: CASSWTWRNQPQHF
CDR3nt: TGTGCCAGCAGTTGGACATGGCGCAATCAGCCCCAGCATTTT

v_gene: TRBV29-1
j_gene: TRBJ2-6
abundance: .
d_gene: .
CDR3aa: CSVLGPRSGANVLTF
CDR3nt: TGCAGCGTTCTGGGGCCGCGCTCTGGGGCCAACGTCCTGACTTTC

v_gene: TRBV7-2
j_gene: TRBJ2-5
abundance: many
d_gene: TRBD1
CDR3aa: CASSLGSGQGLETQYF
CDR3nt: TGTGCCAGCAGCCTAGGATCGGGACAGGGGTTGGAGACCCAGTACTTC

v_gene: TRBV7-2
j_gene: TRBJ1-2
abundance: .
d_gene: .
CDR3aa: CASSGMTASYGYTF
CDR3nt: TGTGCCAGCAGCGGAATGACAGCTAGCTATGGCTACACCTTC

v_gene: TRBV7-8
j_gene: TRBJ2-1
abundance: .
d_gene: .
CDR3aa: CASSLAVGQYNEQFF
CDR3nt: TGTGCCAGCAGCTTAGCGGTTGGCCAATACAATGAGCAGTTCTTC

v_gene: TRBV12-3/TRBV12-4
j_gene: TRBJ1-2
abundance: .
d_gene: .
CDR3aa: CASSPPDRFYGYTF
CDR3nt: TGTGCCAGCAGCCCCCCGGATCGATTCTATGGCTACACCTTC

v_gene: TRBV5-4
j_gene: TRBJ2-5
abundance: .
d_gene: TRBD2
CDR3aa: CASTTGTRETQYF
CDR3nt: TGTGCCAGCACCACAGGGACTAGGGAGACCCAGTACTTC

v_gene: TRBV7-9
j_gene: TRBJ1-6
abundance: .
d_gene: TRBD1
CDR3aa: CASSSSVAGGSPLHF
CDR3nt: TGTGCCAGCAGCTCCAGTGTGGCAGGGGGTTCACCCCTCCACTTT

v_gene: TRBV12-3/TRBV12-4
j_gene: TRBJ2-2
abundance: few
d_gene: .
CDR3aa: CASSSGSGELFF
CDR3nt: TGTGCCAGCAGCTCGGGCAGCGGGGAGCTGTTTTTT

v_gene: TRBV5-1
j_gene: TRBJ1-5
abundance: .
d_gene: .
CDR3aa: CASSLGTAGLDSFQHF
CDR3nt: TGCGCCAGCAGCTTGGGGACGGCAGGCTTAGATTCTTTTCAGCATTTT

v_gene: TRBV5-4
j_gene: TRBJ2-1
abundance: .
d_gene: TRBD2
CDR3aa: CASSLELAVIDNEQFF
CDR3nt: TGTGCCAGCAGCTTAGAACTAGCGGTTATCGACAATGAGCAGTTCTTC

v_gene: TRBV18
j_gene: TRBJ2-6
abundance: few
d_gene: .
CDR3aa: CASSPFGANVLTF
CDR3nt: TGTGCCAGCTCCCCCTTCGGGGCCAACGTCCTGACTTTC

v_gene: TRBV10-3
j_gene: TRBJ1-4
abundance: few
d_gene: .
CDR3aa: CAISGRGTNEKLFF
CDR3nt: TGTGCCATCAGTGGACGGGGGACTAATGAAAAACTGTTTTTT

v_gene: TRBV4-1
j_gene: TRBJ2-5
abundance: few
d_gene: .
CDR3aa: CASSQALGETQYF
CDR3nt: TGCGCCAGCAGCCAAGCCTTGGGAGAGACCCAGTACTTC

v_gene: TRBV19
j_gene: TRBJ1-1
abundance: few
d_gene: TRBD1
CDR3aa: CASSTAGTGTLGMNTEAFF
CDR3nt: TGTGCCAGTAGTACCGCCGGGACAGGGACGCTCGGGATGAACACTGAAGCTTTCTTT

v_gene: TRBV28
j_gene: TRBJ2-2
abundance: many
d_gene: .
CDR3aa: CASSSGPAFFGTGELFF
CDR3nt: TGTGCCAGCAGTAGTGGGCCAGCTTTTTTTGGCACCGGGGAGCTGTTTTTT